This T cell receptor beta chain was profiled in a study of control samples from healthy donors and cancer patients. In germline, CDR1 is PRHDT, CDR2 FYEKMQ (reference sequence). V was pared by 2 bases and J by 9 bases, with 8 bases of the junction left unmatched. The CDR3 spans 15 residues. The data were produced by immunoSEQ multiplex PCR, yet TCRdb's version contains in-frame clones alone and is incomplete. Of about 150,000 clones listed, over 85% are singletons. This clone appeared once. The sequence came from a man aged 18-30 years in good health. The sequenced sample was blood. V gene TRBV13 combines with J gene TRBJ2-1; TRBD2 agrees at 9 bases. DNA for the CDR3: TGTGCCAGCAGCTTACGCGGGGGGGCCGTGGTTGAGCAGTTCTTC. It is translated as CASSLRGGAVVEQFF. Looking up the rest from reference TRBV13 and TRBJ2-1 gives the full variable domain: AAGVIQSPRHLIKEKRETATLKCYPIPRHDTVYWYQQGPGQDPQFLISFYEKMQSDKGSIPDRFSAQQFSDYHSELNMSSLELGDSALYFCASSLRGGAVVEQFFGPGTRLTVL.